A selection of T cell receptor beta chains follows, all from one sample in a study of T cells expressing NK-cell markers. TCRdb re-analyzed the 5' RACE reads; it lists each CDR3 protein once, without DNA. This specimen shows some 340,000 distinct CDR3 sequences; the ten leading clones hold roughly 5.2%. Specimen: blood T cells: a sorted CD56 or NKG2C T cell subset, CD4+ or CD8+ T cells, or bulk PBMC T cells (not recorded which). The receptors were sampled from a man aged 18 to 69 in good health. Each CDR3 is given with its conserved first and last residue. Fields, in order: J gene, V gene, clone size, CDR3 protein. The size field is filled for only some rows; it gives once, few, many or a size class.

J: TRBJ2-2; V: TRBV4-2; size: -; CDR3: CASSYTLVSAANTGELFF
J: TRBJ2-2; V: TRBV2; size: -; CDR3: CASSAPGTGELFF
J: TRBJ2-1; V: TRBV12-3/TRBV12-4; size: -; CDR3: CASSLQQGIYEQFF
J: TRBJ1-2; V: TRBV9; size: -; CDR3: CASSASRDRGGYTF
J: TRBJ1-1; V: TRBV20-1; size: -; CDR3: CSAPRRVSEAFF
J: TRBJ2-1; V: TRBV7-2; size: -; CDR3: CASSFSSGGYQGEQFF
J: TRBJ2-5; V: TRBV12-3/TRBV12-4; size: -; CDR3: CASSLLSGESETQYF
J: TRBJ1-1; V: TRBV18; size: -; CDR3: CASSIQGRDTEAFF
J: TRBJ1-2; V: TRBV6-1; size: -; CDR3: CASRVFPDRDNYGYTF
J: TRBJ1-2; V: TRBV6-1; size: -; CDR3: CASRVPGNSRGYTF
J: TRBJ1-5; V: TRBV6-1; size: -; CDR3: CASRQGGANQPQHF
J: TRBJ2-3; V: TRBV20-1; size: -; CDR3: CSAADPRTDTQYF
J: TRBJ1-1; V: TRBV2; size: -; CDR3: CASSLVRGRAFF
J: TRBJ1-2; V: TRBV5-5; size: -; CDR3: CASSERTESNYGYTF
J: TRBJ2-1; V: TRBV7-9; size: -; CDR3: CASSRGTVSNEQFF
J: TRBJ2-2; V: TRBV3-1; size: -; CDR3: CASSPVRYTGELFF
J: TRBJ2-5; V: TRBV20-1; size: -; CDR3: CSAGTGGLETQYF
J: TRBJ2-1; V: TRBV12-3/TRBV12-4; size: -; CDR3: CASSLATPNEQFF
J: TRBJ1-2; V: TRBV18; size: -; CDR3: CASSPQDLIYGYTF
J: TRBJ1-3; V: TRBV29-1; size: -; CDR3: CSVELEGDTIYF
J: TRBJ2-7; V: TRBV7-2; size: medium-sized; CDR3: CASSRIARSSSPLSYEQYF
J: TRBJ2-2; V: TRBV5-1; size: -; CDR3: CASSGQARHGELFF
J: TRBJ2-5; V: TRBV11-2; size: -; CDR3: CASSLVSEGGATQYF
J: TRBJ2-4; V: TRBV5-1; size: -; CDR3: CASSFGGTYAKNIQYF
J: TRBJ2-1; V: TRBV10-3; size: -; CDR3: CAISATSGGPSSYNEQFF
J: TRBJ2-2; V: TRBV28; size: -; CDR3: CASSPGQGRFTGELFF